This T cell receptor beta chain was obtained from a study of cytomegalovirus exposure and HLA in healthy donors. Points from the study as a whole: Most TCR sequences proved rare, with some public TCRs found in many donors.

The repertoire was sequenced with immunoSEQ multiplex PCR; TCRdb's copy has only in-frame clones and lacks some. The sample includes fewer than 150,000 clones, around 86% seen only once; the top ten take just over 8.5%. Per germline, CDR1 MNHEY and CDR2 SMNVEV (reference sequence). The CDR3 covers 13 residues. The V end lost 1 base, the J end lost 4 bases, and 7 bases lay between the germline ends. This clone was counted only a few times. Antigen unknown. The chain employs TRBV27 and TRBJ2-5; D is ambiguous. The sample consisted of PBMCs. This sequence was found in a young man in good health and CMV-seropositive. CDR3 in amino acids: CASSLYNGETQYF. DNA for the CDR3: TGTGCCAGCAGTTTATATAACGGAGAGACCCAGTACTTC.